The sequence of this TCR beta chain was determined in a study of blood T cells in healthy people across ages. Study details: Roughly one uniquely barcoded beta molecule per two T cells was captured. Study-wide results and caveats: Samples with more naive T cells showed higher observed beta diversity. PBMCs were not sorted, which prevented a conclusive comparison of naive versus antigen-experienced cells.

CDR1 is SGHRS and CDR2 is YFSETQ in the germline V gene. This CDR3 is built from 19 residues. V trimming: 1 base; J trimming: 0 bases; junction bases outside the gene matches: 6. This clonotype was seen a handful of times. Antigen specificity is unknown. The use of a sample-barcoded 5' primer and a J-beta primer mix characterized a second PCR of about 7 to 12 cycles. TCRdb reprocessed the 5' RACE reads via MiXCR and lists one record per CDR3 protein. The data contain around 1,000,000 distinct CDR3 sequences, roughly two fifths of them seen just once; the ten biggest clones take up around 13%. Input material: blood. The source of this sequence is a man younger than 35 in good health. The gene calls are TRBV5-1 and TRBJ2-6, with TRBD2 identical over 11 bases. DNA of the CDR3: TGCGCCAGCAGCTTGCCAGGGACTAGCGGCTTCTCTGGGGCCAACGTCCTGACTTTC. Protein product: CASSLPGTSGFSGANVLTF. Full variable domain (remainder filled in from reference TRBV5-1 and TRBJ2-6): KAGVTQTPRYLIKTRGQQVTLSCSPISGHRSVSWYQQTPGQGLQFLFEYFSETQRNKGNFPGRFSGRQFSNSRSEMNVSTLELGDSALYLCASSLPGTSGFSGANVLTFGAGSRLTVL.